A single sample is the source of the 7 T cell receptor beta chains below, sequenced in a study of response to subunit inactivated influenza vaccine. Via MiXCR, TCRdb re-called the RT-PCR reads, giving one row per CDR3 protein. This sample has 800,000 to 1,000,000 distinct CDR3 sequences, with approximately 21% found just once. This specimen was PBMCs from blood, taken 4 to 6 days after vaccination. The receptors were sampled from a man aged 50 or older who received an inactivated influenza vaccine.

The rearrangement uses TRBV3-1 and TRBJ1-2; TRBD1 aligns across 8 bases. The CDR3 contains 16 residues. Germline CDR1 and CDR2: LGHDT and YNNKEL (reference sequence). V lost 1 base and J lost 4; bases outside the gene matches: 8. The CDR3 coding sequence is TGTGCCAGCAGCCAAGGACCCATTGACAGGGGCTATGGCTACACCTTC. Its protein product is CASSQGPIDRGYGYTF.

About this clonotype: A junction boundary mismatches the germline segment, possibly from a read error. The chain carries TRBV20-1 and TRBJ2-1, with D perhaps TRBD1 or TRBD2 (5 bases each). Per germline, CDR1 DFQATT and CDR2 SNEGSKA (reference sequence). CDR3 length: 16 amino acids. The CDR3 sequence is CCARGMERTSYNEQFF. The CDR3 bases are TGCTGTGCTAGGGGAATGGAGCGGACCTCCTACAATGAGCAGTTCTTC.

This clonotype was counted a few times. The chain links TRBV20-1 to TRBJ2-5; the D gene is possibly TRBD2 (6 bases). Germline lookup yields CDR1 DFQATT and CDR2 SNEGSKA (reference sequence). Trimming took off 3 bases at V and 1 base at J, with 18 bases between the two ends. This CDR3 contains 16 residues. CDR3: CSASPRRGWIQETQYF. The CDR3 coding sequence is TGCAGTGCTAGCCCCCGGCGGGGCTGGATCCAAGAGACCCAGTACTTC.

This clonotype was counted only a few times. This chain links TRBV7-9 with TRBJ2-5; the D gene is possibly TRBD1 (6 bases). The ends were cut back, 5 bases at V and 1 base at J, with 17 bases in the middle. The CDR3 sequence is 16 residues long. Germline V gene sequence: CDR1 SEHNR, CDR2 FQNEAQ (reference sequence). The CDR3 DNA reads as TGTGCCAGCAGCAGGGGGTGGCAGGCTGTCCAAGAGACCCAGTACTTC. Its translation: CASSRGWQAVQETQYF.

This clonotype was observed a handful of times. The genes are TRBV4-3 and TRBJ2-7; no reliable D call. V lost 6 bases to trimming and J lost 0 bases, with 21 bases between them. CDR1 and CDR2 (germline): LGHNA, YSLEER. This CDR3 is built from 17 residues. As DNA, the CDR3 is TGCGCCAGCAGGGTCGCTTCAGGAGAGCCCCCCTCCTACGAGCAGTACTTC. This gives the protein CASRVASGEPPSYEQYF.

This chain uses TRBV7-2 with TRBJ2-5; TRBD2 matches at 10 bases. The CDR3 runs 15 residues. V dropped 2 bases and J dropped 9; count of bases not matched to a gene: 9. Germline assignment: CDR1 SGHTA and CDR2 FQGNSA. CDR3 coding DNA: TGTGCCAGCAGCTTATCTAGCGGGGGTAATATAGCCCAGTACTTC. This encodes CASSLSSGGNIAQYF.

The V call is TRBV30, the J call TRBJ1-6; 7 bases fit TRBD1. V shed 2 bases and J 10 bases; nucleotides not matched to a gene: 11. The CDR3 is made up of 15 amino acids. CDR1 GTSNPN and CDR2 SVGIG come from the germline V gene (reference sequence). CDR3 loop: CAWSLSGTVVSPLHF. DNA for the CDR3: TGTGCCTGGAGTCTTTCCGGGACAGTTGTGTCACCCCTCCACTTT.